A single sample is the source of the 31 T cell receptor beta chains below, sequenced in a study of Tregs in tolerant kidney transplant recipients. The table came from immunoSEQ multiplex PCR; TCRdb's copy has only in-frame clones and leaves some out. The sample carries more than 90,000 clones, 92% recorded once. The specimen was CD4+ T cells from blood. The source is a human donor in good health.

In this sample, this clone turned up once. The rearrangement links TRBV5-1 to TRBJ2-7, with D unresolved. This CDR3 has 14 amino acids. The V end was cut by 4 bases, the J end by 2 bases, with 13 bases between. Germline lookup yields CDR1 SGHRS and CDR2 YFSETQ. CDR3 sequence (DNA): TGCGCCAGCAGCCCACGTCCTGGCGCCTACGAGCAGTACTTC. Translating gives CASSPRPGAYEQYF. Full variable domain (rest looked up from reference TRBV5-1 and TRBJ2-7): KAGVTQTPRYLIKTRGQQVTLSCSPISGHRSVSWYQQTPGQGLQFLFEYFSETQRNKGNFPGRFSGRQFSNSRSEMNVSTLELGDSALYLCASSPRPGAYEQYFGPGTRLTVT.

The chain combines TRBV5-1 with TRBJ2-4; TRBD1 matches at 7 bases. CDR3 length: 16 amino acids. With V trimmed by 4 bases and J by 1 base, 8 bases remained unmatched. CDR1 SGHRS and CDR2 YFSETQ come from the germline V gene. CDR3 in amino acids: CASSRGQVDAKNIQYF. The CDR3 DNA is TGCGCCAGCAGCAGAGGACAGGTCGACGCCAAAAACATTCAGTACTTC.

V usage is TRBV2 and J usage is TRBJ2-1; 7 bases are shared with TRBD1. The CDR3 has 15 residues. The J segment lost 4 bases and the V segment lost 5 bases, leaving 8 bases of the junction unmatched. Germline CDR1 SNHLY, CDR2 FYNNEI. As DNA, the CDR3 is TGTGCCAGCAGTTCAGACAGGGTCAGGTACAATGAGCAGTTCTTC. This gives the protein CASSSDRVRYNEQFF.

CDR3 DNA: TGTGCCAGCAGCCCGGGAGGATCACAGGGGATCCATGGCTACACCTTC. Protein product: CASSPGGSQGIHGYTF. J is TRBJ1-2 and V is TRBV7-9; 7 positions match TRBD1. After removal of 5 bases from V and 6 bases from J, the junction contained 15 bases not matched to a gene. This CDR3 has 16 residues. The germline CDR1 and CDR2 sequences are SEHNR and FQNEAQ (reference sequence).

This clone was found once. J is TRBJ2-5 and V is TRBV4-1, with 10 bases matching TRBD2. Germline CDR1 MGHRA, CDR2 YSYEKL. The V gene end was trimmed by 1 base and the J gene end by 2 bases; junction bases not matched to a gene: 4. The CDR3 covers 16 residues. The CDR3 DNA follows: TGCGCCAGCAGCCAAGGTAGCGGGGGGATTCAAGAGACCCAGTACTTC. Translated: CASSQGSGGIQETQYF.

The rearrangement links TRBV2 to TRBJ2-7, with unresolved D. Trimming pared 6 bases from V and 2 bases from J, leaving 5 bases between. CDR1 and CDR2 from the germline V gene are SNHLY and FYNNEI. This CDR3 is 11 amino acids long. CDR3: CASRVTYEQYF. DNA of the CDR3: TGTGCCAGCAGGGTAACCTACGAGCAGTACTTC.

The chain is built from TRBV5-5 and TRBJ2-2, with 9 bases aligning to TRBD1. Looked up from germline, CDR1 is SGHKS and CDR2 is YYEKEE (reference sequence). Losses at the gene ends were 3 bases for V and 5 bases for J; bases not matched to a gene: 11. The CDR3 length is 17 residues. The DNA for the CDR3 is TGTGCCAGCAGCTGGGGGACAGGGAGAGGGAAAACCGGGGAGCTGTTTTTT. Translation: CASSWGTGRGKTGELFF. Combining the CDR3 with reference TRBV5-5 and TRBJ2-2 gives the whole variable domain DAGVTQSPTHLIKTRGQQVTLRCSPISGHKSVSWYQQVLGQGPQFIFQYYEKEERGRGNFPDRFSARQFPNYSSELNVNALLLGDSALYLCASSWGTGRGKTGELFFGEGSRLTVL.

This clone occurred a few times. The chain combines TRBV5-4 with TRBJ2-3; tentative D call: TRBD1 (5 bases). The CDR3 is made up of 15 amino acids. The V end was cut by 4 bases, the J end by 2 bases, with 14 bases between. Germline V gene lookup returns CDR1 SGHNT and CDR2 YYREEE (reference sequence). The CDR3, as DNA: TGTGCCAGCAGCCGTGGACACCTCGACACAGATACGCAGTATTTT. This sequence encodes CASSRGHLDTDTQYF.

The genes are TRBV19 and TRBJ1-1; maybe TRBD1 (5 bases). Trimming removed 8 bases from V and 1 base from J, with 11 bases in between. The CDR3 totals 13 residues. Germline CDR1 is LNHDA and CDR2 is SQIVND (reference sequence). CDR3 protein: CASAGSWNTEAFF. The CDR3, as DNA: TGTGCCAGTGCAGGGAGTTGGAACACTGAAGCTTTCTTT.

The sample holds one count of this clone. The chain recombines TRBV18 with TRBJ1-4; no clear D gene. The CDR3 extends over 13 amino acids. V was trimmed by 5 bases and J by 7 bases, leaving 11 bases between them. The germline gives CDR1 KGHSH, CDR2 LQKENI. The CDR3, as DNA: TGTGCCAGCTCAGAGACCAGCGGTGAAAAACTGTTTTTT. Its translation is CASSETSGEKLFF.

V usage is TRBV7-9 and J usage is TRBJ2-5; D tentatively reads TRBD1 or TRBD2 (5 bases each). CDR3 length: 15 amino acids. The V end lost 3 bases, the J end lost 4 bases, and 15 bases lay between the germline ends. Germline V gives CDR1 SEHNR, CDR2 FQNEAQ (reference sequence). CDR3 protein: CASSLSLGARETQYF. The CDR3 nucleotides are TGTGCCAGCAGCTTGTCCCTCGGGGCCAGAGAGACCCAGTACTTC.

The J gene is TRBJ2-4, the V gene TRBV18; 8 bases fit TRBD1. Germline V gene data show CDR1 as KGHSH and CDR2 as LQKENI. The CDR3 consists of 13 residues. J was trimmed by 15 bases and V by 1 base; bases with no gene match: 8. CDR3 in DNA: TGTGCCAGCTCACCACTGGACAGGGAAGGAAGGTACTTC. It is translated as CASSPLDREGRYF. Drawing the rest from reference TRBV18 and TRBJ2-4, the complete variable domain is NAGVMQNPRHLVRRRGQEARLRCSPMKGHSHVYWYRQLPEEGLKFMVYLQKENIIDESGMPKERFSAEFPKEGPSILRIQQVVRGDSAAYFCASSPLDREGRYFGAGTRLSVL.

J is TRBJ2-7 and V is TRBV5-1; D is unresolved. Trimming left V 1 base short and J 3 bases short, with 8 bases between. There are 13 residues in the CDR3. The germline V gene has CDR1 SGHRS and CDR2 YFSETQ. The CDR3 protein is CASSLQRSYEQYF. CDR3 in DNA: TGCGCCAGCAGCTTGCAACGGAGCTACGAGCAGTACTTC.

The rearrangement joins TRBV27 to TRBJ2-2, with 13 bases fitting TRBD2. This CDR3 has 15 residues. Trimming took 6 bases from V and 6 from J; bases not matched to a gene: 4. Germline CDR1 reads MNHEY; CDR2 reads SMNVEV (reference sequence). DNA of the CDR3: TGTGCCAGCAGAGGACTAGCGGGAGTATCCGGGGAGCTGTTTTTT. Translated, it gives CASRGLAGVSGELFF.

This chain links TRBV2 with TRBJ2-7; no firm D call. Germline V lookup: CDR1 SNHLY, CDR2 FYNNEI. The CDR3 is 12 amino acids. The V and J ends lost 8 bases and 6 bases respectively, with 14 bases between them. The CDR3 loop is CASSVGRGEQYF. The CDR3 coding sequence is TGTGCCAGCTCCGTAGGCCGAGGCGAGCAGTACTTC.

J is TRBJ2-3 and V is TRBV4-2; D is unclear. Trimming left V 6 bases short and J 2 bases short, with 12 bases between. Germline assignment: CDR1 LGHNA and CDR2 YNFKEQ. The CDR3 has 14 residues. The DNA for the CDR3 is TGTGCCAGCAGGGTTGGCAGGTACACAGATACGCAGTATTTT. Its translation is CASRVGRYTDTQYF.

V is TRBV29-1 and J is TRBJ2-4; 9 bases fit TRBD2. CDR3 length: 17 residues. After removal of 1 base from V and 0 bases from J, the junction contained 7 bases not matched to a gene. Germline lookup yields CDR1 SQVTM and CDR2 ANQGSEA. The chain's CDR3 is CSVEGRIAGVAKNIQYF. DNA for the CDR3: TGCAGCGTTGAAGGAAGAATAGCGGGAGTAGCCAAAAACATTCAGTACTTC.

The genes are TRBV11-1 and TRBJ2-7; possible D gene TRBD1, 5 bases. The V end was cut by 10 bases, the J end by 4 bases, with 11 bases between. The CDR3 covers 11 residues. Germline V gene lookup returns CDR1 SGHAT and CDR2 FQDESV (reference sequence). The CDR3 protein is CATGLGYEQYF. The CDR3 bases are TGTGCCACAGGGTTGGGATACGAGCAGTACTTC. Supplemented by reference TRBV11-1 and TRBJ2-7, the full variable domain reads EAEVAQSPRYKITEKSQAVAFWCDPISGHATLYWYRQILGQGPELLVQFQDESVVDDSQLPKDRFSAERLKGVDSTLKIQPAELGDSAMYLCATGLGYEQYFGPGTRLTVT.

This chain joins TRBV25-1 and TRBJ1-5; tentative D call: TRBD1 (5 bases). V was pared by 6 bases and J by 5 bases, with 11 bases between. From germline, CDR1 is MGHDK and CDR2 SYGVNS. There are 13 residues in the CDR3. The CDR3 protein is CASSRTGDQPQHF. CDR3 nucleotides: TGTGCCAGCAGCCGTACGGGGGATCAGCCCCAGCATTTT.

This clone was recorded only once. The chain has TRBV10-3 and TRBJ2-7; the D is unclear. Germline lookup yields CDR1 ENHRY and CDR2 SYGVKD. V was shortened by 2 bases and J by 2 bases, with 10 bases between the two germline ends. This CDR3 comprises 14 residues. For the CDR3, the DNA is TGTGCCATCAGTGAGAGCCTAGGGCCCTACGAGCAGTACTTC. Translated: CAISESLGPYEQYF.

This chain joins TRBV5-4 and TRBJ2-7; 11 bases fit TRBD2. With 4 bases clipped from V and 3 bases from J, the junction kept 9 bases outside the gene matches. There are 16 residues in the CDR3. The germline V gene has CDR1 SGHNT and CDR2 YYREEE (reference sequence). The CDR3 DNA reads as TGTGCCAGCAGCACTCAAGGGACTAGCGGCTTCTACGAGCAGTACTTC. It translates to CASSTQGTSGFYEQYF. Full variable domain (rest looked up from reference TRBV5-4 and TRBJ2-7): ETGVTQSPTHLIKTRGQQVTLRCSSQSGHNTVSWYQQALGQGPQFIFQYYREEENGRGNFPPRFSGLQFPNYSSELNVNALELDDSALYLCASSTQGTSGFYEQYFGPGTRLTVT.

The chain couples TRBV4-1 to TRBJ1-4, with 8 bases that match TRBD1. The V segment lost 4 bases and the J segment 7 bases; nucleotides outside the gene matches: 5. Germline-derived CDR1 and CDR2 are MGHRA and YSYEKL. The CDR3 contains 14 residues. In DNA, the CDR3 is TGCGCCAGCAGCCCCTCAGGGGGCGGTGAAAAACTGTTTTTT. Its translation is CASSPSGGGEKLFF.

V is TRBV18 and J is TRBJ2-7, with D possibly TRBD2 on 6 matching bases. The CDR3 has 14 amino acids. Germline assignment: CDR1 KGHSH and CDR2 LQKENI. With 0 bases removed from V and 5 bases from J, the gap between germline ends came to 11 bases. The CDR3 DNA reads as TGTGCCAGCTCACCACCGCTCGGGAGTAACGAGCAGTACTTC. Translating gives CASSPPLGSNEQYF. The whole variable domain, filled in from reference TRBV18 and TRBJ2-7, reads NAGVMQNPRHLVRRRGQEARLRCSPMKGHSHVYWYRQLPEEGLKFMVYLQKENIIDESGMPKERFSAEFPKEGPSILRIQQVVRGDSAAYFCASSPPLGSNEQYFGPGTRLTVT.

The rearrangement uses TRBV19 and TRBJ1-1; 7 bases match TRBD1. The V segment lost 4 bases and the J segment 3 bases; nucleotides outside the gene matches: 8. Germline CDR1 LNHDA, CDR2 SQIVND (reference sequence). The CDR3 length is 15 residues. The CDR3 coding sequence is TGTGCCAGTAGTAACCGACAGGGAGTGGACACTGAAGCTTTCTTT. Translating gives CASSNRQGVDTEAFF.

The rearrangement links TRBV6-1 to TRBJ1-2; D call uncertain. This CDR3 has 14 amino acids. Trimming cost V 1 base and J 3 bases, with 9 bases left between them. Per germline, CDR1 MNHNS and CDR2 SASEGT. The CDR3, as DNA: TGTGCCAGCAGTGAAGATAGGACGCACTATGGCTACACCTTC. It translates to CASSEDRTHYGYTF.

V is TRBV29-1 and J is TRBJ2-1, with TRBD2 matching 11 bases. Germline V gene sequence: CDR1 SQVTM, CDR2 ANQGSEA. Trimming cost V 6 bases and J 3 bases; bases outside gene matches: 10. CDR3 length: 16 amino acids. The CDR3 spells CSVASPSGGSYNEQFF. Here the CDR3 DNA reads TGCAGCGTCGCCTCTCCTAGCGGGGGGAGCTACAATGAGCAGTTCTTC.

A single count supports this clone. The CDR3 reads CASSEAEGAHQPQHF. CDR3 nucleotides: TGTGCCAGCAGTGAAGCAGAGGGGGCGCATCAGCCCCAGCATTTT. The V and J genes are TRBV2 and TRBJ1-5, with 7 bases lining up with TRBD1. J was trimmed by 5 bases and V by 0 bases; bases with no gene match: 4. The germline V gene has CDR1 SNHLY and CDR2 FYNNEI. CDR3 length: 15 amino acids. Looking up the rest from reference TRBV2 and TRBJ1-5 gives the full variable domain: EPEVTQTPSHQVTQMGQEVILRCVPISNHLYFYWYRQILGQKVEFLVSFYNNEISEKSEIFDDQFSVERPDGSNFTLKIRSTKLEDSAMYFCASSEAEGAHQPQHFGDGTRLSIL.

The sample holds one count of this clone. The chain joins TRBV5-1 to TRBJ1-2; D unclear. CDR1 SGHRS and CDR2 YFSETQ come from the germline V gene. With 5 bases removed from V and 4 bases from J, the gap between germline ends came to 21 bases. The CDR3 contains 16 residues. CDR3 bases: TGCGCCAGCAGGCTAACCGGGTCCCCATCGGGCTATGGCTACACCTTC. It codes for CASRLTGSPSGYGYTF.

The chain employs TRBV4-1 and TRBJ1-1; weak D call: TRBD1 (5 bases). Germline assignment: CDR1 MGHRA and CDR2 YSYEKL. V was clipped by 7 bases and J by 1 base, with 19 bases between them. The CDR3 sequence is 16 residues long. In DNA, the CDR3 is TGCGCCAGCACCGCAGGACGGGGACGTAGGAACACTGAAGCTTTCTTT. It specifies CASTAGRGRRNTEAFF.

In this sample, this clone turned up once. The chain is built from TRBV7-9 and TRBJ1-1, with a tentative D call TRBD1 (5 bases). The CDR3 loop spans 18 amino acids. V was shortened by 1 base and J by 1 base, with 19 bases between the two germline ends. Per the germline V gene, CDR1 is SEHNR and CDR2 is FQNEAQ (reference sequence). The CDR3 sequence is CASSLVGETRQPNTEAFF. The CDR3 DNA is TGTGCCAGCAGCTTAGTCGGAGAAACCCGACAGCCGAACACTGAAGCTTTCTTT. The full variable domain, its missing parts supplied by reference TRBV7-9 and TRBJ1-1, is DTGVSQNPRHKITKRGQNVTFRCDPISEHNRLYWYRQTLGQGPEFLTYFQNEAQLEKSRLLSDRFSAERPKGSFSTLEIQRTEQGDSAMYLCASSLVGETRQPNTEAFFGQGTRLTVV.

The chain's CDR3 is CASSVLQGAPRGYTF. The CDR3 DNA reads TGTGCCAGCAGTGTCCTACAGGGGGCGCCGAGGGGCTACACCTTC. The chain combines TRBV2 with TRBJ1-2; 9 bases line up with TRBD1. Germline V gene data show CDR1 as SNHLY and CDR2 as FYNNEI. The CDR3 is made up of 15 amino acids. V lost 4 bases, J lost 8 bases, and 11 bases stayed unmatched.